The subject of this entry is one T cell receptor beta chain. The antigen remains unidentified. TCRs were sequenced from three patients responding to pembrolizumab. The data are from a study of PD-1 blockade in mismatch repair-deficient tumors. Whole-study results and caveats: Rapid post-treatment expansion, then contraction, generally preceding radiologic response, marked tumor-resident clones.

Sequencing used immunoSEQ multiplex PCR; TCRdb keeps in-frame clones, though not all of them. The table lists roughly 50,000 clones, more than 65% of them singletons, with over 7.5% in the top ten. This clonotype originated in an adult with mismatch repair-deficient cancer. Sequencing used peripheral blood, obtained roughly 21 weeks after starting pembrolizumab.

The chain's CDR3 is CASSPLQGNQPQHF. CDR3 DNA sequence: TGTGCCAGCTCACCACTACAGGGAAATCAGCCCCAGCATTTT. The V and J genes are TRBV18 and TRBJ1-5; D is perhaps TRBD1 (6 bases). The ends were cut back, 1 base at V and 4 bases at J, with 8 bases in the middle. The CDR3 runs to 14 residues. Germline V CDR1 and CDR2: KGHSH, LQKENI.